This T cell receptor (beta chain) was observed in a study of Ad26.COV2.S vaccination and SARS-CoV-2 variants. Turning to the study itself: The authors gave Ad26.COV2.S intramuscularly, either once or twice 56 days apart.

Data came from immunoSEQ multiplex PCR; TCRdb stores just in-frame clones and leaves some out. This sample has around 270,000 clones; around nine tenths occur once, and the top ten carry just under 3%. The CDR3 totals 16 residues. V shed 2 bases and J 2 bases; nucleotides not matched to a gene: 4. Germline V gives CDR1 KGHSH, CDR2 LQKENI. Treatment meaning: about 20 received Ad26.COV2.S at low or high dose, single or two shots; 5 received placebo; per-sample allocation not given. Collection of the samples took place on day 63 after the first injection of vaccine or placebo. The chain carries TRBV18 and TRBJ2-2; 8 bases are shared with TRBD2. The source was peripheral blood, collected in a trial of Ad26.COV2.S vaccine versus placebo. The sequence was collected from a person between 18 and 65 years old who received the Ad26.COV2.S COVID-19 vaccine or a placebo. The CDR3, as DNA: TGTGCCAGCTCACCAAGCGGGACTAGAAACACCGGGGAGCTGTTTTTT. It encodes CASSPSGTRNTGELFF.